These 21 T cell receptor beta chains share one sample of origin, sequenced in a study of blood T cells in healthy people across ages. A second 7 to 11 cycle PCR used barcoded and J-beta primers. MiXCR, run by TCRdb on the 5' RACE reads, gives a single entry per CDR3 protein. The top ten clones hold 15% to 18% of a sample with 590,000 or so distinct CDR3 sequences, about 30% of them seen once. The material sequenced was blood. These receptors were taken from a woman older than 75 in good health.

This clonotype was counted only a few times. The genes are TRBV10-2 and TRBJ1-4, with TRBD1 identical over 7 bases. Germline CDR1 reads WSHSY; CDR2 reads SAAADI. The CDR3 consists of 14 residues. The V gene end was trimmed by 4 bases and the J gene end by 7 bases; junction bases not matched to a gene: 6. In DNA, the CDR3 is TGCGCCAGCAGTGGGGACAGACGAGGTGAAAAACTGTTTTTT. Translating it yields CASSGDRRGEKLFF.

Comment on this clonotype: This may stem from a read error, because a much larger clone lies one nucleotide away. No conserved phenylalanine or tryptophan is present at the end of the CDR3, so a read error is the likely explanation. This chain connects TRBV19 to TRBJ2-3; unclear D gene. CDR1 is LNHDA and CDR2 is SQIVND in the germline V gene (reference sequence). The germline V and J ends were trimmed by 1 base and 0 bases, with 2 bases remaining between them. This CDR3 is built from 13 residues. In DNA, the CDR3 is TGTGCCAGTAGTATAGCCAGCACAGATACGCAGTATTGT. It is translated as CASSIASTDTQYC.

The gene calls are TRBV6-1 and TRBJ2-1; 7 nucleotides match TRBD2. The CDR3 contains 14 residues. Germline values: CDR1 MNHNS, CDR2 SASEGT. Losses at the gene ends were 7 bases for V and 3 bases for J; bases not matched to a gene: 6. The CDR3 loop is CASIEGGGYNEQFF. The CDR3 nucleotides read TGTGCCAGCATCGAGGGCGGGGGCTACAATGAGCAGTTCTTC.

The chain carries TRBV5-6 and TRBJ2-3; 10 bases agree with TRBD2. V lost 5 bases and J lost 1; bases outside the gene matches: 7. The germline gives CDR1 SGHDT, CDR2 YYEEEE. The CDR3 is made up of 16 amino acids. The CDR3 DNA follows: TGTGCCAGCAGTCCCATAGCGGGGGGCCGCACAGATACGCAGTATTTT. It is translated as CASSPIAGGRTDTQYF. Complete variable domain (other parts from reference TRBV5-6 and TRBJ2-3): DAGVTQSPTHLIKTRGQQVTLRCSPKSGHDTVSWYQQALGQGPQFIFQYYEEEERQRGNFPDRFSGHQFPNYSSELNVNALLLGDSALYLCASSPIAGGRTDTQYFGPGTRLTVL.

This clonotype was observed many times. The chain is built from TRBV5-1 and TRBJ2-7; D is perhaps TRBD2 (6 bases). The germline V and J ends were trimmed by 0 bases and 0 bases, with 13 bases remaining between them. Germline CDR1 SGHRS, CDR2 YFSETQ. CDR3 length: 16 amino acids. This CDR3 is CASSLEVLGSSYEQYF. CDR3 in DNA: TGCGCCAGCAGCTTGGAAGTCCTCGGGAGCTCCTACGAGCAGTACTTC.

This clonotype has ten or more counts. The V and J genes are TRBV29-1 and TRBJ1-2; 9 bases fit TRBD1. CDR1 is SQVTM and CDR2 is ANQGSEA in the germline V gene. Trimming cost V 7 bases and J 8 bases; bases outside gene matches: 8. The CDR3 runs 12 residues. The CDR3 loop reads CSAGQGLSGYTF. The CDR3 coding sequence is TGCAGCGCAGGACAGGGGTTAAGCGGCTACACCTTC.

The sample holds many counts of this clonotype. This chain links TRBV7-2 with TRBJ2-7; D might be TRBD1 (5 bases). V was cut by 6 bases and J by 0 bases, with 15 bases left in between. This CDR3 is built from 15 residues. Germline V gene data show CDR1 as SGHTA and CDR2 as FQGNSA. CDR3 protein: CASSVGRGSSYEQYF. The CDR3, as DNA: TGTGCCAGCAGTGTAGGAAGGGGAAGCTCCTACGAGCAGTACTTC.

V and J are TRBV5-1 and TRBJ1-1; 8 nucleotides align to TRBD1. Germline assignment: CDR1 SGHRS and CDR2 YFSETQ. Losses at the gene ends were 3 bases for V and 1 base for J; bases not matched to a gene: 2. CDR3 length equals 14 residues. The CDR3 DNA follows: TGCGCCAGCAGCTGCGGGACAGGGAACACTGAAGCTTTCTTT. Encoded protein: CASSCGTGNTEAFF.

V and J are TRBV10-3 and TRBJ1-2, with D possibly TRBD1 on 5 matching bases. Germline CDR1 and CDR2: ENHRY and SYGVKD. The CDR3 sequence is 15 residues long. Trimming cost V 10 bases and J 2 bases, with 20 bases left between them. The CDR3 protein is CATGSRDSANYGYTF. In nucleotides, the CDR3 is TGTGCCACCGGAAGCAGGGATTCCGCCAACTATGGCTACACCTTC.

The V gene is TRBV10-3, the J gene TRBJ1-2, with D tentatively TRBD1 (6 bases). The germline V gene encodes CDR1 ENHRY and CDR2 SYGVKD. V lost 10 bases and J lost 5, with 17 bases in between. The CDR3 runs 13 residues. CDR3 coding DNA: TGTGCCACTACGGCAGGGGAAGGGTATGGCTACACCTTC. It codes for CATTAGEGYGYTF.

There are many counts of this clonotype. This CDR3 is CSARGTGGSGSNQPQHF. CDR3 coding DNA: TGCAGTGCTAGAGGGACAGGGGGAAGCGGTAGCAATCAGCCCCAGCATTTT. The chain links TRBV20-1 to TRBJ1-5; 10 bases align to TRBD1. Germline lookup yields CDR1 DFQATT and CDR2 SNEGSKA (reference sequence). The CDR3 runs to 17 residues. Trimming took 1 base from V and 0 from J; bases not matched to a gene: 6.

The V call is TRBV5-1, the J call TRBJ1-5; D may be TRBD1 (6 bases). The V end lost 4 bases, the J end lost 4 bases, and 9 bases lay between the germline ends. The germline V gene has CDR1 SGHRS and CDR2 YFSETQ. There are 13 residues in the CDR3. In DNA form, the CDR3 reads TGCGCCAGCAGCACTGACAGGAATCAGCCCCAGCATTTT. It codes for CASSTDRNQPQHF. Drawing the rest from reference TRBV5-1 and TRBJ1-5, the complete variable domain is KAGVTQTPRYLIKTRGQQVTLSCSPISGHRSVSWYQQTPGQGLQFLFEYFSETQRNKGNFPGRFSGRQFSNSRSEMNVSTLELGDSALYLCASSTDRNQPQHFGDGTRLSIL.

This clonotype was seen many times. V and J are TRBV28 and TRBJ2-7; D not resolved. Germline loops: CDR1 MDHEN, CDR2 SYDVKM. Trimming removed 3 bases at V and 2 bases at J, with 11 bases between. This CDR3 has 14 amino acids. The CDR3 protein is CASSFLPNTYEQYF. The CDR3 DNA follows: TGTGCCAGCAGTTTCCTGCCGAATACCTACGAGCAGTACTTC.

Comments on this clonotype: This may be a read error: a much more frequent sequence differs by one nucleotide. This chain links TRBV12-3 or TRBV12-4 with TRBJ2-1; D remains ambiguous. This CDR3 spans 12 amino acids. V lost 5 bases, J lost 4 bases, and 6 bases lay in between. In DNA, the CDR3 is TGTGCCAGCAGTCCTCCTTACAATGAGCAGTTCTTC. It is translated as CASSPPYNEQFF.

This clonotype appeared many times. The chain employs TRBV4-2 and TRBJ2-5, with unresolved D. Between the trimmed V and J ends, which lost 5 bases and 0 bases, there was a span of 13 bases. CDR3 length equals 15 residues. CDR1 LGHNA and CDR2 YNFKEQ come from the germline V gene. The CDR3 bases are TGTGCCAGCAGCTTAGGACGGGCCTACCAAGAGACCCAGTACTTC. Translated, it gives CASSLGRAYQETQYF.

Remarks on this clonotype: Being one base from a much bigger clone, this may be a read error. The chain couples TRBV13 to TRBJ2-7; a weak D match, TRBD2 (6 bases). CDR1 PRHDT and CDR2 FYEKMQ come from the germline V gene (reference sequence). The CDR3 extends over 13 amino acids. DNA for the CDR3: TGTGCCACCAGCCACGGGGGTAGGGACGAGCGGTACTTC. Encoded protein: CATSHGGRDERYF. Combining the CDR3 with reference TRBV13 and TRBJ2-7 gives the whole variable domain AAGVIQSPRHLIKEKRETATLKCYPIPRHDTVYWYQQGPGQDPQFLISFYEKMQSDKGSIPDRFSAQQFSDYHSELNMSSLELGDSALYFCATSHGGRDERYFGPGTRLTVT.

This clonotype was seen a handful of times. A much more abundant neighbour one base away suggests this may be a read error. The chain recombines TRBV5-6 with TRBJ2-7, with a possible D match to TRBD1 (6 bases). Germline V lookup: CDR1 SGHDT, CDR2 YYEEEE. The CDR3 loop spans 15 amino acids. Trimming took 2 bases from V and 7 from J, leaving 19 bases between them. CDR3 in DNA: TGTGCCAGCAGCTTTGGCAGGGGACCCTACAATGAGCAGTACTTC. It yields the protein CASSFGRGPYNEQYF.

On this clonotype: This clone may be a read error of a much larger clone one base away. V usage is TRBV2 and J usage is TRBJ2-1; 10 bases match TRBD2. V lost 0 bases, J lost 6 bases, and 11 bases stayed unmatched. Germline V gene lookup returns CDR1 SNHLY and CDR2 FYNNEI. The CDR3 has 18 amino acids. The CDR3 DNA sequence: TGTGCCAGCAGTGAAGCGCTTCTTGGGGCTAGCGGGGGCAATGAGCAGTTCTTC. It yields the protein CASSEALLGASGGNEQFF.

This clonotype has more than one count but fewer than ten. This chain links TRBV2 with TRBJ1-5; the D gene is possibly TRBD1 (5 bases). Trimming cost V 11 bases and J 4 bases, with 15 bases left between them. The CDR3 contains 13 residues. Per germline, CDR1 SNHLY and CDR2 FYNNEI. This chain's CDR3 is CAVRGRGNQPQHF. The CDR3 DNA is TGTGCCGTCCGGGGCCGGGGGAATCAGCCCCAGCATTTT.

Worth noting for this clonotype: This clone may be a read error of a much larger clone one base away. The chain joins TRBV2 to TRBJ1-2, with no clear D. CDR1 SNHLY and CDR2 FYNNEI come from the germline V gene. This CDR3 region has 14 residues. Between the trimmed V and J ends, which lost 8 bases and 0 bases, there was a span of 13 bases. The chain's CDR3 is CASLGHQANYGYTF. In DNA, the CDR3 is TGTGCCAGCCTCGGGCATCAAGCTAACTATGGCTACACCTTC. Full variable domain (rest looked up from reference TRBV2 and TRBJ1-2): EPEVTQTPSHQVTQMGQEVILRCVPISNHLYFYWYRQILGQKVEFLVSFYNNEISEKSEIFDDQFSVERPDGSNFTLKIRSTKLEDSAMYFCASLGHQANYGYTFGSGTRLTVV.

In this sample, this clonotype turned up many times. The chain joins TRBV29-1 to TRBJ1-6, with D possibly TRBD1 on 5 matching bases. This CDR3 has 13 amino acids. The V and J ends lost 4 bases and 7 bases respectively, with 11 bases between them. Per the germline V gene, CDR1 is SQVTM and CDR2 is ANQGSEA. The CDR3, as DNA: TGCAGCGTTGGAGGGACCACCAATTCACCCCTCCACTTT. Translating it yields CSVGGTTNSPLHF.